This TCR beta chain was identified during a study of T cell responses to AZD1222 COVID-19 vaccine. The study's findings and limits: Unmutated variant regions reportedly attract nearly half of all spike-specific TCRs. Donors, mostly white British, included more females; clonal diversity was possibly underestimated.

Assay: immunoSEQ multiplex PCR; the TCRdb copy retains only in-frame clones and omits some. The data show just under 90,000 clones, about 90% seen once. Concerning this clone: The antigen remains unidentified.

CDR1 MNHNS and CDR2 SASEGT come from the germline V gene. This CDR3 spans 14 amino acids. V gave up 3 bases and J gave up 4 bases; unmatched junction bases: 3. The J gene is TRBJ2-3, the V gene TRBV6-1; TRBD2 agrees at 8 bases. The receptor's source is an adult in good health. This specimen was peripheral blood, taken on day 0 of MenACWY control vaccination. The DNA of the CDR3 is TGTGCCAGCAGTGACGGGGGGGCGTCAGATACGCAGTATTTT. It codes for CASSDGGASDTQYF.